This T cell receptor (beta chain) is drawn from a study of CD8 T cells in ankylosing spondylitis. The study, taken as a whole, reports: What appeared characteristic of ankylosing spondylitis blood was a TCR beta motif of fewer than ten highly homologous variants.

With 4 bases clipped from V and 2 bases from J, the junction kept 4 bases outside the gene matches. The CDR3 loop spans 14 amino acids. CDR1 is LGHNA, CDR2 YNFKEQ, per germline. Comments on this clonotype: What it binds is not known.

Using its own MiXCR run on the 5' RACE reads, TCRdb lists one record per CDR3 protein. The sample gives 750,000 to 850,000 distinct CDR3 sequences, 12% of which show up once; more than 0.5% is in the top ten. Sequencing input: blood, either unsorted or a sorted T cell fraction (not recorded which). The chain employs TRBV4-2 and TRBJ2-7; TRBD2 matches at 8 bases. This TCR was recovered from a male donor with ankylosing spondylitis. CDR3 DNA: TGTGCCAGCAGCCTGATAGCGGGGCCCTACGAGCAGTACTTC. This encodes CASSLIAGPYEQYF.